This T cell receptor (beta chain) is drawn from a study of PD-1 blockade in classical Hodgkin lymphoma. Whole-study context: On a schedule of every 2 weeks, patients received nivolumab 3 mg/kg intravenously.

All trial patients relapsed after autologous stem cell transplantation. Isolation of CD4+ T cells from thawed PBMCs was performed by magnetic negative selection. V was cut by 1 base and J by 3 bases, with 10 bases left in between. The germline gives CDR1 SGDLS, CDR2 YYNGEE. CDR3 length equals 15 residues. A few counts support this clone. The table came from immunoSEQ multiplex PCR; TCRdb's copy has only in-frame clones and leaves some out. The top ten clones hold approximately 3.6% of a sample with around 6,700 clones, about 78% of them seen once. J is TRBJ2-2 and V is TRBV9; D might be TRBD1 (6 bases). This specimen consisted of CD4+ T cells from blood, obtained at baseline. This clonotype was sampled from a human donor with classical Hodgkin lymphoma. The CDR3 DNA reads as TGTGCCAGCAGCGTATGGGACACACACACCGGGGAGCTGTTTTTT. It yields the protein CASSVWDTHTGELFF.